The next 4 T cell receptor beta chains were all read from a single sample in a study of response to subunit inactivated influenza vaccine. TCRdb analysed the RT-PCR reads with MiXCR anew, one entry per CDR3 protein. The sample has roughly 650,000 distinct CDR3 sequences, 15% to 18% seen once. Sample: PBMCs from blood, taken 11 to 12 days after vaccination. All receptors derive from a man in his fifties or sixties who received an inactivated influenza vaccine.

This sequence joins TRBV5-5 and TRBJ2-1; TRBD1 agrees at 9 bases. Germline assignment: CDR1 SGHKS and CDR2 YYEKEE (reference sequence). The CDR3 spans 15 residues. V lost 0 bases and J lost 11; bases outside the gene matches: 9. CDR3 sequence: CASSLGTGAGSQQFF. CDR3 DNA: TGTGCCAGCAGCTTGGGGACAGGGGCAGGGAGTCAGCAGTTCTTC.

CDR3 residues: CASSVNREGNTIYF. The CDR3, as DNA: TGTGCCAGCAGTGTAAACAGGGAAGGAAACACCATATATTTT. J is TRBJ1-3 and V is TRBV6-1; D possibly corresponds to TRBD1 (6 bases). This CDR3 comprises 14 residues. Trimming left V 4 bases short and J 4 bases short, with 11 bases between. Germline CDR1 and CDR2: MNHNS and SASEGT.

This clonotype was detected a few times. The chain employs TRBV14 and TRBJ2-4; D is unresolved. Germline V CDR1 and CDR2: SGHDN, FVKESK. The ends were cut back, 0 bases at V and 8 bases at J, with 8 bases in the middle. The CDR3 contains 13 residues. Written as DNA, the CDR3 is TGTGCCAGCAGCCAAGATGTCATAGACATTCAGTACTTC. It codes for CASSQDVIDIQYF. Variable domain in full (rest from reference TRBV14 and TRBJ2-4): EAGVTQFPSHSVIEKGQTVTLRCDPISGHDNLYWYRRVMGKEIKFLLHFVKESKQDESGMPNNRFLAERTGGTYSTLKVQPAELEDSGVYFCASSQDVIDIQYFGAGTRLSVL.

In its sample, this clonotype was seen many times. V is TRBV12-3 or TRBV12-4 and J is TRBJ1-6; TRBD1 might be the D (5 bases). Trimming pared 2 bases from V and 6 bases from J, leaving 17 bases between. The CDR3 covers 17 residues. DNA of the CDR3: TGTGCCAGCAGTTTATGGGCGGGGGAAGGCGTTAATTCACCCCTCCACTTT. Translating it yields CASSLWAGEGVNSPLHF.